One sample yielded the 16 T cell receptor beta chains listed below, sequenced in a study of T cell responses to AZD1222 COVID-19 vaccine. Libraries were prepared by immunoSEQ multiplex PCR; TCRdb keeps only in-frame clonotypes and omits some of them. The data contain 100,000 to 120,000 clones, roughly 92% of them singletons. Source: peripheral blood, taken on day 0 of AZD1222 vaccination. The receptor set was obtained from an adult in good health.

This clone was seen only once. This chain links TRBV5-5 with TRBJ1-5; a possible D gene is TRBD1 (5 bases). Trimming removed 3 bases at V and 7 bases at J, with 14 bases between. CDR1 is SGHKS and CDR2 is YYEKEE in the germline V gene (reference sequence). The CDR3 runs 14 residues. CDR3 in amino acids: CASSWDLQGQPQHF. The CDR3 nucleotides are TGTGCCAGCAGCTGGGACCTCCAGGGACAGCCCCAGCATTTT.

This rearrangement joins TRBV7-6 to TRBJ2-3, with TRBD2 matching over 11 bases. There are 15 residues in the CDR3. Per germline, CDR1 SGHVS and CDR2 FNYEAQ. J gave up 5 bases and V 4 bases, and 5 bases lay outside the gene matches. This chain's CDR3 is CASSYTSGGGDTQYF. CDR3 sequence (DNA): TGTGCCAGCAGCTACACTAGCGGGGGTGGAGATACGCAGTATTTT.

The V gene is TRBV2, the J gene TRBJ2-1, with TRBD2 matching 12 bases. The trim removed 8 bases at V and 12 bases at J, leaving 14 bases unmatched. The germline gives CDR1 SNHLY, CDR2 FYNNEI. This CDR3 is built from 15 residues. CDR3 coding DNA: TGTGCCAGCGGATCCGGGACTAGCGGGCCTGGGGTGCAGTTCTTC. It codes for CASGSGTSGPGVQFF. The whole variable domain, filled in from reference TRBV2 and TRBJ2-1, reads EPEVTQTPSHQVTQMGQEVILRCVPISNHLYFYWYRQILGQKVEFLVSFYNNEISEKSEIFDDQFSVERPDGSNFTLKIRSTKLEDSAMYFCASGSGTSGPGVQFFGPGTRLTVL.

The chain has TRBV4-2 and TRBJ1-3; D remains ambiguous. From germline, CDR1 is LGHNA and CDR2 YNFKEQ. The CDR3 covers 13 residues. V was pared by 0 bases and J by 4 bases, with 4 bases between. The CDR3 loop reads CASSQDTGNTIYF. CDR3 nucleotide sequence: TGTGCCAGCAGCCAAGACACCGGAAACACCATATATTTT.

The chain has TRBV11-3 and TRBJ2-2; D gene unclear. Per germline, CDR1 SGHNT and CDR2 YENEEA. CDR3 length equals 14 residues. The V gene lost 1 base and the J gene lost 5 bases, with 8 bases spanning the gap. This CDR3 is CASSLAQLTGELFF. DNA of the CDR3: TGTGCCAGCAGCTTAGCCCAGCTTACCGGGGAGCTGTTTTTT.

CDR3 DNA sequence: TGTGCCTGGAGTGTTGGAGGGGGAAACACTGAAGCTTTCTTT. It encodes CAWSVGGGNTEAFF. The genes are TRBV30 and TRBJ1-1; possible D gene TRBD1, 6 bases. Germline CDR1 GTSNPN, CDR2 SVGIG (reference sequence). The V end lost 0 bases, the J end lost 2 bases, and 10 bases lay between the germline ends. CDR3 length: 14 amino acids.

This rearrangement joins TRBV6-5 to TRBJ2-7; D possibly corresponds to TRBD2 (6 bases). The CDR3 loop spans 16 amino acids. Per the germline V gene, CDR1 is MNHEY and CDR2 is SVGAGI. Trimming removed 0 bases from V and 0 bases from J, with 12 bases in between. The chain's CDR3 is CASSYSNRGSSYEQYF. CDR3 nucleotide sequence: TGTGCCAGCAGTTACTCGAACCGGGGGAGCTCCTACGAGCAGTACTTC.

J is TRBJ2-3 and V is TRBV30, with D perhaps TRBD2 (5 bases). The CDR3 has 11 residues. Germline V CDR1 and CDR2: GTSNPN, SVGIG (reference sequence). The ends were cut back, 5 bases at V and 9 bases at J, with 12 bases in the middle. The CDR3 DNA follows: TGTGCCTGGGGGGAGCTTACCACGCAGTATTTT. Residues: CAWGELTTQYF.

This chain connects TRBV6-5 to TRBJ2-2, with 7 bases lining up with TRBD1. The CDR3 consists of 15 residues. The germline CDR1 and CDR2 sequences are MNHEY and SVGAGI. The junction had 4 bases not matched to a gene; V was cut back by 6 bases and J by 0 bases. The CDR3 DNA reads TGTGCCAGCAGCTTGGGACAGCCGAACACCGGGGAGCTGTTTTTT. Its protein product is CASSLGQPNTGELFF.

The CDR3 DNA sequence: TGTGCCAGCAGTTTACTAAGACAGGGGGCCTACGAGCAGTACTTC. Encoded protein: CASSLLRQGAYEQYF. The rearrangement joins TRBV28 to TRBJ2-7; the match to TRBD1 covers 9 bases. Germline V gene data show CDR1 as MDHEN and CDR2 as SYDVKM. CDR3 length: 15 residues. V was pared by 2 bases and J by 2 bases, with 4 bases of the junction left unmatched.

This clone was counted only a few times. The J gene is TRBJ2-3, the V gene TRBV28; D uncertain. V was shortened by 6 bases and J by 0 bases, with 7 bases between the two germline ends. Per germline, CDR1 MDHEN and CDR2 SYDVKM. The CDR3 runs 13 residues. CDR3 sequence reads: CASRETSTDTQYF. The CDR3 DNA follows: TGTGCCAGCAGAGAGACCAGCACAGATACGCAGTATTTT.

The count of this clone is one. V gene TRBV12-3 or TRBV12-4 combines with J gene TRBJ1-4; 7 bases are shared with TRBD1. V shed 4 bases and J 8 bases; nucleotides not matched to a gene: 1. The CDR3 is made up of 12 amino acids. The CDR3: CASSWGQEKLFF. CDR3 sequence (DNA): TGTGCCAGCAGTTGGGGACAGGAAAAACTGTTTTTT.

The chain uses TRBV7-8 and TRBJ2-7; 11 bases agree with TRBD2. This CDR3 spans 15 amino acids. From germline, CDR1 is SGHVS and CDR2 FQNEAQ. V shed 5 bases, J shed 2 bases, and the junction held 5 bases outside the gene matches. The DNA of the CDR3 is TGTGCCAGCAGCCAACTAGCGGGGGTGACCTACGAGCAGTACTTC. It codes for CASSQLAGVTYEQYF.

On this clone: The sample contains more than one DNA sequence encoding this CDR3. The chain recombines TRBV27 with TRBJ1-5; D gene uncertain. CDR1 and CDR2 from the germline V gene are MNHEY and SMNVEV (reference sequence). Trimming took off 0 bases at V and 7 bases at J, with 10 bases between the two ends. The CDR3 extends over 14 amino acids. The CDR3 coding sequence is TGTGCCAGCAGTTTATCTGTCGGGAACCAGCCCCAGCATTTT. This gives the protein CASSLSVGNQPQHF.

The CDR3 is CASSPQPGPQETQYF. DNA of the CDR3: TGCGCCAGCAGCCCCCAGCCGGGACCACAAGAGACCCAGTACTTC. The chain couples TRBV4-1 to TRBJ2-5; D may be TRBD1 or TRBD2 (5 bases each). V was cut by 4 bases and J by 2 bases, with 14 bases left in between. CDR1 and CDR2 (germline): MGHRA, YSYEKL. The CDR3 consists of 15 residues.

The chain employs TRBV7-9 and TRBJ1-4; 8 bases fit TRBD1. With 5 bases clipped from V and 4 bases from J, the junction kept 6 bases outside the gene matches. CDR3 length equals 15 residues. Per the germline V gene, CDR1 is SEHNR and CDR2 is FQNEAQ (reference sequence). The CDR3 DNA is TGTGCCAGCAGCATCCCGACAGGGGTTAATGAAAAACTGTTTTTT. It yields the protein CASSIPTGVNEKLFF.